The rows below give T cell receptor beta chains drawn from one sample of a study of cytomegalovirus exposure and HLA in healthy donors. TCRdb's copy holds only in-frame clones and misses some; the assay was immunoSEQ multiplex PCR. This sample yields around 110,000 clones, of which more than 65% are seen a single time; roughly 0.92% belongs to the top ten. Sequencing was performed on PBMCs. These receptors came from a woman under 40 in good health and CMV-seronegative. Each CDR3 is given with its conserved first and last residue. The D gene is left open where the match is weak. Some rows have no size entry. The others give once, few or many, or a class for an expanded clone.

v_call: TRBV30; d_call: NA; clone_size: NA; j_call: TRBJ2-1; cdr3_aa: CAWSSFYRGGHNEQFF; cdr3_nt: TGTGCCTGGAGTAGTTTCTACAGGGGAGGCCACAATGAGCAGTTCTTC
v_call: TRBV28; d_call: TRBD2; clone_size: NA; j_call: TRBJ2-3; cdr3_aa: CASSLPWGGGEADTQYF; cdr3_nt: TGTGCCAGCAGCCTTCCTTGGGGCGGGGGGGAGGCAGATACGCAGTATTTT
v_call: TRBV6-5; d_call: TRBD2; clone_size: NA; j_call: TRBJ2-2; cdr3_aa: CASRRKREGPGELFF; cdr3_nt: TGTGCCAGCAGACGTAAGCGGGAGGGCCCCGGGGAGCTGTTTTTT
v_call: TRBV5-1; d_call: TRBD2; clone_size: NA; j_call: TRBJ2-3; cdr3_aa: CASSSRLGTSATDTQYF; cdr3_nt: TGCGCCAGCAGCTCCCGGTTGGGGACTAGCGCCACAGATACGCAGTATTTT
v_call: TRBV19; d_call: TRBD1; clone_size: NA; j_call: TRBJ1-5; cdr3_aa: CASSIEGTGNAYQPQHF; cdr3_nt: TGTGCCAGTAGTATAGAAGGGACAGGGAATGCGTATCAGCCCCAGCATTTT
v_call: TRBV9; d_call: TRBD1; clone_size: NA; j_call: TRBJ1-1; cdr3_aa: CASSVVDRGYQAEAFF; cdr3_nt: TGTGCCAGCAGCGTAGTGGACAGGGGGTACCAAGCTGAAGCTTTCTTT
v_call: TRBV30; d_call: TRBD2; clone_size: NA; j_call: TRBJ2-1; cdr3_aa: CAWSVSLLSGTYNEQFF; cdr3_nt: TGTGCCTGGAGTGTATCACTTCTCAGCGGGACCTACAATGAGCAGTTCTTC
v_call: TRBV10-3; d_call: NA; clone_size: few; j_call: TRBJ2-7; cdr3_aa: CAISERDSYEQYF; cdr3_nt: TGTGCCATCAGTGAAAGAGATTCCTACGAGCAGTACTTC
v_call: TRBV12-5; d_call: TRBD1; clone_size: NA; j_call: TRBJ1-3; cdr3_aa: CASGWDREGNTIYF; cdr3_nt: TGTGCTAGTGGCTGGGACAGGGAGGGAAACACCATATATTTT
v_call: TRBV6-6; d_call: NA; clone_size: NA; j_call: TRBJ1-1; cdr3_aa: CGSRGDTEAFF; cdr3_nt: TGTGGTTCCCGGGGAGACACTGAAGCTTTCTTT
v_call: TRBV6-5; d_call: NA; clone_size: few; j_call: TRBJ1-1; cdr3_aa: CASSNEVGTEAFF; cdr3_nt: TGTGCCAGCAGTAACGAGGTCGGCACTGAAGCTTTCTTT
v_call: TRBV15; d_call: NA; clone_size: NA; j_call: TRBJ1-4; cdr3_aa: CATSVWGREEEKLFF; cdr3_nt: TGTGCCACCAGCGTCTGGGGGCGTGAGGAAGAAAAACTGTTTTTT
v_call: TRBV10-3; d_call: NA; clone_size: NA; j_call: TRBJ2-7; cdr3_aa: CATYSSYEQYF; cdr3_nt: TGTGCCACCTACTCCTCGTACGAGCAGTACTTC
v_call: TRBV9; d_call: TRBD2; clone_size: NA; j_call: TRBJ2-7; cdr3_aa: CASSTGGGRIYEQYF; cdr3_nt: TGTGCCAGCAGTACGGGGGGCGGGAGGATTTACGAGCAGTACTTC
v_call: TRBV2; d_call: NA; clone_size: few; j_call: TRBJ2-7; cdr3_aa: CASNRDIPTYEQYF; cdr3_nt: TGTGCCAGCAACAGGGACATACCGACCTACGAGCAGTACTTC
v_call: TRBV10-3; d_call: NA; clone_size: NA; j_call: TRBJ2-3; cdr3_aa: CAISESSDTPQRCTDTQYF; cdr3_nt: TGTGCCATCAGTGAGTCGTCCGATACCCCCCAACGGTGCACAGATACGCAGTATTTT
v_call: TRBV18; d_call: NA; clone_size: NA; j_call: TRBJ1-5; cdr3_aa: CASSQDRSNQPQHF; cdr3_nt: TGTGCCAGCTCTCAAGACAGAAGCAATCAGCCCCAGCATTTT
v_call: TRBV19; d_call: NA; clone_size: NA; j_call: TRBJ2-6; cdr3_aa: CASWQKGGRESGANVLTF; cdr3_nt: TGTGCCAGTTGGCAGAAGGGGGGGCGAGAATCTGGGGCCAACGTCCTGACTTTC
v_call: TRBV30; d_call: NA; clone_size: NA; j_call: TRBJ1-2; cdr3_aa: CAWSVPFGGSSYGYTF; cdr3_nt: TGTGCCTGGAGTGTACCGTTTGGCGGGTCCTCCTATGGCTACACCTTC
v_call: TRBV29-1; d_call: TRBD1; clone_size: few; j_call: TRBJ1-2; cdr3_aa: CSVGTGELYGYTF; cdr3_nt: TGCAGCGTTGGGACAGGAGAACTCTATGGCTACACCTTC
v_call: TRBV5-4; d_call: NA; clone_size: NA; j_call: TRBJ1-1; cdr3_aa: CASSFGGAGTEAFF; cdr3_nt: TGTGCCAGCAGCTTCGGAGGGGCCGGCACTGAAGCTTTCTTT
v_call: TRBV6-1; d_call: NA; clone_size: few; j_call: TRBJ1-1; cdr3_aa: CASRKNGRENTEAFF; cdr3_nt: TGTGCCAGCAGGAAAAATGGACGGGAAAACACTGAAGCTTTCTTT
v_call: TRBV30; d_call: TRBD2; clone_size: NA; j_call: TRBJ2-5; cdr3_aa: CAWTSGGVRETQYF; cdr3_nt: TGTGCCTGGACTAGCGGGGGGGTACGAGAGACCCAGTACTTC
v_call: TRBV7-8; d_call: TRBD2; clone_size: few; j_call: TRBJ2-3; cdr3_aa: CASSARYGRAIDTQYF; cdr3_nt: TGTGCCAGCAGCGCCCGTTACGGGAGGGCCATTGATACGCAGTATTTT
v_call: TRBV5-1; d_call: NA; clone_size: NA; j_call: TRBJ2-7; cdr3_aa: CASSLASEQYF; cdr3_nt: TGCGCCAGCAGCTTGGCTAGTGAGCAGTACTTC
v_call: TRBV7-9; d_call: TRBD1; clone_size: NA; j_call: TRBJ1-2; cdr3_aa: CVSSYGDREVGGYTF; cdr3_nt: TGTGTCAGCAGCTATGGCGACAGGGAAGTAGGTGGCTACACCTTC
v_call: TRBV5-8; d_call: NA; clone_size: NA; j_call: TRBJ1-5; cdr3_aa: CASSPGQPQRPQHF; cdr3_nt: TGTGCCAGCAGCCCCGGACAGCCCCAAAGGCCCCAGCATTTT
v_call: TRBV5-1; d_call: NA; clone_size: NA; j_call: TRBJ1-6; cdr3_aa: CASSLQQATNSPLHF; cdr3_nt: TGCGCCAGCAGCTTGCAACAGGCCACCAATTCACCCCTCCACTTT
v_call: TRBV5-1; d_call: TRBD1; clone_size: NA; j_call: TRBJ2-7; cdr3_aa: CASSSTGKSYEQYF; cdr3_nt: TGCGCCAGCAGCTCGACAGGGAAGTCCTACGAGCAGTACTTC
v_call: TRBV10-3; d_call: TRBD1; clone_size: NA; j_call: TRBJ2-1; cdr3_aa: CAIGTGTYNEQFF; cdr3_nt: TGTGCCATAGGGACAGGGACCTACAATGAGCAGTTCTTC
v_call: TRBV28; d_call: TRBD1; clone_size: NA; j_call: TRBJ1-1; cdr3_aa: CASVRDRGVLYTEAFF; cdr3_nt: TGTGCCAGCGTCCGGGACAGGGGGGTCCTTTACACTGAAGCTTTCTTT
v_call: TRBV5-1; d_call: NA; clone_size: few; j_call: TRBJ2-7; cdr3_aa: CASSPGGQLLYEQYF; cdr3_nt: TGCGCCAGCAGCCCGGGCGGACAGCTTCTCTACGAGCAGTACTTC
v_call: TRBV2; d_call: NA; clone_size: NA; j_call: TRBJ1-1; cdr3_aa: CASSPGHLNTEAFF; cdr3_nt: TGTGCCAGCAGTCCGGGACACCTGAACACTGAAGCTTTCTTT
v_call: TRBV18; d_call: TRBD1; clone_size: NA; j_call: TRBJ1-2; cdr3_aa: CASSPAGQGNYGYTF; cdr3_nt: TGTGCCAGCTCACCCGCAGGACAGGGTAACTATGGCTACACCTTC
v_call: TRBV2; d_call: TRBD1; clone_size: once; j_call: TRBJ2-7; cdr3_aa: CASSRGGTAYEQYF; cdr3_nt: TGTGCCAGCAGTAGAGGTGGGACAGCCTACGAGCAGTACTTC
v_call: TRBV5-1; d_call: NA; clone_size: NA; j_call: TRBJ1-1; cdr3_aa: CASNGVSGNTEAFF; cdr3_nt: TGCGCCAGCAACGGGGTTAGCGGGAACACTGAAGCTTTCTTT
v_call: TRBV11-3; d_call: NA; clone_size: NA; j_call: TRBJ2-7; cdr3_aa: CASSLQEGSEQYF; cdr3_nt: TGTGCCAGCAGCTTGCAAGAGGGCAGCGAGCAGTACTTC
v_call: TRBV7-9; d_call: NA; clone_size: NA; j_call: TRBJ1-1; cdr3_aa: CAGSGVRGTEAFF; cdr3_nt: TGTGCCGGAAGCGGGGTTCGGGGTACTGAAGCTTTCTTT
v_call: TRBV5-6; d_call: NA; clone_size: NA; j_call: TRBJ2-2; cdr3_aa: CASSFSIGELFF; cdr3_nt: TGTGCCAGCAGCTTCTCTATCGGGGAGCTGTTTTTT
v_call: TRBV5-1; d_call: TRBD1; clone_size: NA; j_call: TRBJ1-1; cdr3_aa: CASSAGQGYTEAFF; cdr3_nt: TGCGCCAGCAGCGCGGGACAGGGCTACACTGAAGCTTTCTTT
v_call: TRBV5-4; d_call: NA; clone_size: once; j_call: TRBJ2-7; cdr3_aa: CASSLDRGWVREQYF; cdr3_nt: TGTGCCAGCAGCTTGGATAGGGGGTGGGTACGCGAGCAGTACTTC
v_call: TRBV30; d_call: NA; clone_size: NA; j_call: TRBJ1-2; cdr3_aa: CAWSVIAPGGYTF; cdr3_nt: TGTGCCTGGAGTGTAATAGCGCCTGGTGGCTACACCTTC
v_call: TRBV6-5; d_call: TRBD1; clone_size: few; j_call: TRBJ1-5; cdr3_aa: CASSSDRGNQPQHF; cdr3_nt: TGTGCCAGCAGTTCCGACAGGGGGAATCAGCCCCAGCATTTT
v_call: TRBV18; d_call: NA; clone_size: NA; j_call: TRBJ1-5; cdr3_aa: CASSKEQISNQPQHF; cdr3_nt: TGTGCCAGCTCAAAGGAACAGATTAGCAATCAGCCCCAGCATTTT
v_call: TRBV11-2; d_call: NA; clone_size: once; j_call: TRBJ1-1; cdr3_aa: CASSRQWDTEAFF; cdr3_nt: TGTGCCAGCAGCCGACAGTGGGACACTGAAGCTTTCTTT
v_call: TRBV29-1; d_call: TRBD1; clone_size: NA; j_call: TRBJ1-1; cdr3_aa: CSVLNTGTGYTEAFF; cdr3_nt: TGCAGCGTTCTTAATACCGGGACAGGTTACACTGAAGCTTTCTTT
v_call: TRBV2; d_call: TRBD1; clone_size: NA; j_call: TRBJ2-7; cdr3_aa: CASSDRTGAHEQYF; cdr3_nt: TGTGCCAGCAGTGACAGGACAGGGGCCCACGAGCAGTACTTC
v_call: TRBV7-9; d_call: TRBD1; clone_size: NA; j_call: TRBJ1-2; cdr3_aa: CSSSSDREGYTF; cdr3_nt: TGTTCCAGCAGCTCGGACAGGGAGGGCTACACCTTC
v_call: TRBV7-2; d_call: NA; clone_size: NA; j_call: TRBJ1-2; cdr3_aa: CASAPGQYGYTF; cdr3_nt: TGTGCCAGCGCCCCTGGACAGTATGGCTACACCTTC
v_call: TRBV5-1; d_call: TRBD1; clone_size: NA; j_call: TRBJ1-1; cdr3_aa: CASTKDRGRVDTEAFF; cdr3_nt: TGCGCCAGCACCAAGGACAGGGGGCGAGTGGACACTGAAGCTTTCTTT
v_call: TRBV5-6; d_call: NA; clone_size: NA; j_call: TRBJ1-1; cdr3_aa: CASSWVGGATEAFF; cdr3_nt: TGTGCCAGCAGCTGGGTCGGGGGTGCCACTGAAGCTTTCTTT
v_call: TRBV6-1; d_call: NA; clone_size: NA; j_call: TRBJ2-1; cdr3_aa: CASSGRGDEQFF; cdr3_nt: TGTGCCAGCAGTGGTCGCGGGGATGAGCAGTTCTTC
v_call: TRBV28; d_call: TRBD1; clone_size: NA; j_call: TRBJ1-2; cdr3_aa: CASTLTGHGYTF; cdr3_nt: TGTGCCAGCACCTTGACAGGGCATGGCTACACCTTC
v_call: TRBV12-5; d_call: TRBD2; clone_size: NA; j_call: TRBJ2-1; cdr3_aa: CASGFRTSGSPGSSYNEQFF; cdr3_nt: TGTGCTAGTGGTTTCCGGACTAGCGGGAGTCCTGGGAGCTCCTACAATGAGCAGTTCTTC
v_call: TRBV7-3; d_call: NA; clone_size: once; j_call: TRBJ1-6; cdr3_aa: CASSFDRMNSPLHF; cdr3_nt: TGTGCCAGCAGCTTCGACAGGATGAATTCACCCCTCCACTTT
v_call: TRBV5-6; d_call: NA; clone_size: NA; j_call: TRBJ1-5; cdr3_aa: CATSYRNQPQHF; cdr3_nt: TGTGCCACGTCCTACAGAAATCAGCCCCAGCATTTT
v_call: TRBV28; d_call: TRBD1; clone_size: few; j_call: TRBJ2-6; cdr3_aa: CASSLDSPGQGAFGANVLTF; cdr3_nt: TGTGCCAGCAGTCTAGACTCCCCGGGACAGGGGGCTTTTGGGGCCAACGTCCTGACTTTC
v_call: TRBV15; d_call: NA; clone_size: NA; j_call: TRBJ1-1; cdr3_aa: CATSRDYQGRTEAFF; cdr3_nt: TGTGCCACCAGCAGAGATTACCAGGGTCGCACTGAAGCTTTCTTT
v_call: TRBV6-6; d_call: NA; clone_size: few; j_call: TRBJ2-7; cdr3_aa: CASSYSSYEQYF; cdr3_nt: TGTGCCAGCAGTTACTCTAGCTACGAGCAGTACTTC